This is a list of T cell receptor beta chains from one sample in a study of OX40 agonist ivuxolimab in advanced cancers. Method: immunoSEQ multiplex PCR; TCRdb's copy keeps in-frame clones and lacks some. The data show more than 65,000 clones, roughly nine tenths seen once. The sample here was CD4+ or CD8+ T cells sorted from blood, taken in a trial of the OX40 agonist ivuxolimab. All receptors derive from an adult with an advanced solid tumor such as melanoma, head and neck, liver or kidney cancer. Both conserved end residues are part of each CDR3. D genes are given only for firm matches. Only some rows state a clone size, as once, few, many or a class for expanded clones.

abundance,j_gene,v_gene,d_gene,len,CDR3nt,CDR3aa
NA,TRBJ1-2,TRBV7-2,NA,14,TGTGCCAGCAGCTTAGCTGGCAGGGGCAACGGCTACACCTTC,CASSLAGRGNGYTF
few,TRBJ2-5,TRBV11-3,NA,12,TGTGCCAGCAGCTTAGATAGGGAGACCCAGTACTTC,CASSLDRETQYF
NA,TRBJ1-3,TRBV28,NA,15,TGTGCCAGCAAGTCCGGTGCCCTCTCTGGAAACACCATATATTTT,CASKSGALSGNTIYF
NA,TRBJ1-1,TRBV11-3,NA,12,TGTGCCAGCAGCCTCGACGTCACTGAAGCTTTCTTT,CASSLDVTEAFF
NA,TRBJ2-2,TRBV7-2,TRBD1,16,TGTGCCAGCAGCCCCCAGACAGGGAGGAACACCGGGGAGCTGTTTTTT,CASSPQTGRNTGELFF
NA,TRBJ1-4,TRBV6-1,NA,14,TGTGCCAGCAGTCAGACGGAGAGTAATGAAAAACTGTTTTTT,CASSQTESNEKLFF
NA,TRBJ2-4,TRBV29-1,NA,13,TGCAGCGGCTACGGATTTGCCAAAAACATTCAGTACTTC,CSGYGFAKNIQYF
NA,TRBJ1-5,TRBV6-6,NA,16,TGTGCCAGCAGGGATGCAGGGCGCTCCCCCAATCAGCCCCAGCATTTT,CASRDAGRSPNQPQHF
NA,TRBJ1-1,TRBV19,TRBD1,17,TGTGCCAGTAGTATGGGGCGACAGGGGGCAGTGAACACTGAAGCTTTCTTT,CASSMGRQGAVNTEAFF
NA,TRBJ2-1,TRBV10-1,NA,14,TGCGCCACCAGGCCCACAGGACGCTACAATGAGCAGTTCTTC,CATRPTGRYNEQFF
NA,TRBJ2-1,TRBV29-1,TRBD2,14,TGCAGCGGTGCTAGCGGGGTTCCCTACAATGAGCAGTTCTTC,CSGASGVPYNEQFF
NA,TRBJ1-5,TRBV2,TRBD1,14,TGTGCCAGCAGTGCTTACAGGGGCGATCAGCCCCAGCATTTT,CASSAYRGDQPQHF
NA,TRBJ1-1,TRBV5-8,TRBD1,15,TGTGCCAGCAGCGGGATCGACAGGGGGCGGACTGAAGCTTTCTTT,CASSGIDRGRTEAFF
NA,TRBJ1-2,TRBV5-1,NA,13,TGCGCCAGCAGCTTGGACAGGGACTATGGCTACACCTTC,CASSLDRDYGYTF
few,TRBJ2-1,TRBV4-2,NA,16,TGTGCCAGCAGCCAAGGGCCCAGGGTTGGGGACAATGAGCAGTTCTTC,CASSQGPRVGDNEQFF
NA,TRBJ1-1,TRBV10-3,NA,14,TGTGCCATCAGTGTTGGGACGGCGAACACTGAAGCTTTCTTT,CAISVGTANTEAFF
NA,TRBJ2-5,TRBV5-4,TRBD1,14,TGTGCCAGCAGCGTGGACAGGGGGCGAGAGACCCAGTACTTC,CASSVDRGRETQYF
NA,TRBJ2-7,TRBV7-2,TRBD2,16,TGTGCCAGCAGCTTAGGTTTCCTAGCGGGGGTCGGCGAGCAGTACTTC,CASSLGFLAGVGEQYF
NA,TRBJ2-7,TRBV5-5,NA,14,TGTGCCAGCAGCTCTCGACAGAGCTCCTACGAGCAGTACTTC,CASSSRQSSYEQYF
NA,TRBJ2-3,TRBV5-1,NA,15,TGCGCCAGCAGCTCGGGGAACCAATACACAGATACGCAGTATTTT,CASSSGNQYTDTQYF
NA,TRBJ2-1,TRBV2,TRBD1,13,TGTGCCAGCAGGACGACAGGGATCAATGAGCAGTTCTTC,CASRTTGINEQFF
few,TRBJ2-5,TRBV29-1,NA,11,TGCAGCGCCTCTCTCAGGGAGACCCAGTACTTC,CSASLRETQYF
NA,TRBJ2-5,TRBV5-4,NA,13,TGTGCCAGCAGCCCGGGACCTCGGGAGACCCAGTACTTC,CASSPGPRETQYF
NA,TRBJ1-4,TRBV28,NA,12,TGTGCCAGCAGTTTACGCCTGAAAAAACTGTTTTTT,CASSLRLKKLFF
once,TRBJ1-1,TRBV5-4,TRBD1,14,TGTGCCAGCAGCTTGGGGACAGGCCGGACTGAAGCTTTCTTT,CASSLGTGRTEAFF
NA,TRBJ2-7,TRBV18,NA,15,TGTGCCAGCTCACCACCGTCGGGCGATGCCTACGAGCAGTACTTC,CASSPPSGDAYEQYF
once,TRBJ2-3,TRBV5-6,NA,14,TGTGCCAGCGACCGGGACATCCGGGCAGATACGCAGTATTTT,CASDRDIRADTQYF
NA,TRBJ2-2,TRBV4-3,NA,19,TGCGCCAGCAGCCTATACACCGGACAGGGAGGGCATTACACCGGGGAGCTGTTTTTT,CASSLYTGQGGHYTGELFF
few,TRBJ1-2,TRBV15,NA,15,TGTGCCACCAGCAGCCACCCAGGCGCTCTCTATGGCTACACCTTC,CATSSHPGALYGYTF
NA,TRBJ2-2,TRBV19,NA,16,TGTGCCAGTATGGAGAGGGGGGCAGGCAGCACCGGGGAGCTGTTTTTT,CASMERGAGSTGELFF
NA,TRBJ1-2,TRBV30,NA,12,TGTGCCTGGAGTGTCGGGACCGGGGGCTACACCTTC,CAWSVGTGGYTF
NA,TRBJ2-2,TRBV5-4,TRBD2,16,TGTGCCAGCAGCCGGCCTAGCGGGAACGAAGTAGGGGAGCTGTTTTTT,CASSRPSGNEVGELFF
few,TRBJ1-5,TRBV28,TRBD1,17,TGTGCCAGCAGGGGGACAGGGAAGTATCGTTCAGGTCAGCCCCAGCATTTT,CASRGTGKYRSGQPQHF
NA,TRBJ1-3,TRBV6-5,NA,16,TGTGCCAGCAGTTCCGGGACCGCCAACTCTGGAAACACCATATATTTT,CASSSGTANSGNTIYF